The 6 T cell receptor beta chains listed next were all sequenced from one sample in a study of T cell repertoires in ileal Crohn's disease. Measured with immunoSEQ multiplex PCR; TCRdb has only the in-frame clones, and not every one. The sample records roughly 30,000 clones, about four fifths being singletons. Sequenced material: ileal tissue. Receptors were obtained from an adult with Crohn's disease.

V is TRBV2 and J is TRBJ1-1, with D maybe TRBD1 (6 bases). Trimming removed 5 bases from V and 0 bases from J, with 7 bases in between. The CDR3 covers 13 residues. Germline V CDR1 and CDR2: SNHLY, FYNNEI. CDR3 coding DNA: TGTGCCAGCAGTACAGGGCTGAACACTGAAGCTTTCTTT. Amino acids: CASSTGLNTEAFF.

This clone was seen once. This sample includes further DNA sequences coding for the same CDR3. The V and J genes are TRBV9 and TRBJ2-7; 7 positions match TRBD1. J gave up 1 base and V 4 bases, and 5 bases lay outside the gene matches. The germline gives CDR1 SGDLS, CDR2 YYNGEE. CDR3 length equals 14 residues. Here the CDR3 DNA reads TGTGCCAGCAGCCCAAGACAGGGTTCCTACGAGCAGTACTTC. As protein: CASSPRQGSYEQYF.

CDR3 coding DNA: TGTGCCAGCAGCCAACGGACAGCTGGAAACACCATATATTTT. Protein: CASSQRTAGNTIYF. The rearrangement joins TRBV4-2 to TRBJ1-3; tentatively, D is TRBD1 (6 bases). The germline V gene encodes CDR1 LGHNA and CDR2 YNFKEQ. V was clipped by 2 bases and J by 2 bases, with 7 bases between them. The CDR3 length is 14 residues.

The chain carries TRBV30 and TRBJ1-2; no clear D gene. The CDR3 consists of 13 residues. Germline V gives CDR1 GTSNPN, CDR2 SVGIG (reference sequence). The ends were cut back, 0 bases at V and 5 bases at J, with 10 bases in the middle. Here the CDR3 DNA reads TGTGCCTGGAGTGTACCACAGAAATATGGCTACACCTTC. This codes for CAWSVPQKYGYTF.

This chain uses TRBV7-6 with TRBJ2-1; D may be TRBD2 (6 bases). The ends were cut back, 4 bases at V and 7 bases at J, with 20 bases in the middle. The CDR3 runs to 16 residues. From germline, CDR1 is SGHVS and CDR2 FNYEAQ. CDR3 sequence (DNA): TGTGCCAGCAGCTCCTACGCGGAGGGCTTTAGGAATGAGCAGTTCTTC. Translated: CASSSYAEGFRNEQFF. The full variable domain, with the rest looked up from reference TRBV7-6 and TRBJ2-1, is GAGVSQSPRYKVTKRGQDVALRCDPISGHVSLYWYRQALGQGPEFLTYFNYEAQQDKSGLPNDRFSAERPEGSISTLTIQRTEQRDSAMYRCASSSYAEGFRNEQFFGPGTRLTVL.

The rearrangement uses TRBV5-1 and TRBJ2-5, with a tentative D call TRBD2 (6 bases). The germline CDR1 and CDR2 sequences are SGHRS and YFSETQ. The CDR3 is made up of 13 amino acids. V dropped 10 bases and J dropped 3 bases, with 16 bases sitting between them. For the CDR3, the DNA is TGCGCCCTCTCCGAGGAGCGGGAAGAGACCCAGTACTTC. This codes for CALSEEREETQYF.